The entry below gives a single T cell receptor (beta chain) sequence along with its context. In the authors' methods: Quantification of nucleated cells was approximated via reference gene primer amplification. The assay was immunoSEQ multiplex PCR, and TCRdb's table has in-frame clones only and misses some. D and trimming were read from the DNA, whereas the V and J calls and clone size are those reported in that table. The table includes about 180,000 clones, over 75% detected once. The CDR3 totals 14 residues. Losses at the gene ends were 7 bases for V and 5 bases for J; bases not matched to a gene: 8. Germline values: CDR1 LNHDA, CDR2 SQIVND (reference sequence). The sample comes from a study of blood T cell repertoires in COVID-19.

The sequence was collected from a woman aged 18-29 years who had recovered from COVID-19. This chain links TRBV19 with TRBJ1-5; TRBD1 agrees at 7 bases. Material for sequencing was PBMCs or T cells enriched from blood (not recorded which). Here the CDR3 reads CASTPDREDQPQHF. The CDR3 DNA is TGTGCCAGTACTCCCGACAGGGAAGATCAGCCCCAGCATTTT.